This entry features one T cell receptor (beta chain) sequence. The antigen is not known. The sample comes from a study of cytomegalovirus exposure and HLA in healthy donors. Study-level results: Reportedly, fewer N-insertions than the roughly 700-donor mean appeared in an Asian-associated ancestry cluster in a later analysis.

There are 16 residues in the CDR3. Germline values: CDR1 LNHDA, CDR2 SQIVND (reference sequence). The V end lost 0 bases, the J end lost 1 base, and 12 bases lay between the germline ends. The PCR was carried out with 60 Vbeta primers and 13 Jbeta primers. Only in-frame clones appear in the TCRdb table, and some are missing; sequencing was by immunoSEQ multiplex PCR. The profile covers around 200,000 clones, with approximately 80% appearing a single time and under 0.85% taken by the ten largest. The TCR was taken from a boy younger than 18 in good health and CMV-seronegative. The sequencing input was PBMCs. The V gene is TRBV19, the J gene TRBJ1-1; no clear D gene. CDR3 loop: CASSIDVWEENTEAFF. Written as DNA, the CDR3 is TGTGCCAGTAGTATAGATGTGTGGGAGGAGAACACTGAAGCTTTCTTT.